The source of this T cell receptor (beta chain) is a study of T cells in Graves' hyperthyroidism and ophthalmopathy. Comments on this clonotype: Its cognate antigen is unknown.

Exclusion followed for patients with uncontrolled infection, other autoimmune disease, pregnancy or lactation. Germline CDR1 MDHEN, CDR2 SYDVKM. CDR3 size: 19 residues. The germline V and J ends were trimmed by 3 bases and 1 base, with 24 bases remaining between them. Study-wide points: Among clonotypes expanded in thyroid above 0.001, most were also found in blood.

TCR beta CDR3 region amplification was performed from RNA transcripts. Carried out on the TCR CDR3, a first-round RT-PCR used the HTBI primer set. MiXCR was run by TCRdb on the multiplex PCR reads, yielding one entry per CDR3 protein. The table shows 550,000 to 600,000 distinct CDR3 sequences, with 11% to 15% occurring only once. The sample consisted of blood. This TCR was sampled from a woman between 18 and 29 years old with Graves' ophthalmopathy. J is TRBJ1-2 and V is TRBV28; D might be TRBD1 (5 bases). The CDR3 nucleotides are TGTGCCAGCAGTTTGGGGGACCGGAGAGCAAGAAAAAGTAACTATGGCTACACCTTC. It encodes CASSLGDRRARKSNYGYTF.